This TCR beta chain was identified in a study of vaccination effects on CD4 cells after COVID-19. Clones were sequenced by immunoSEQ multiplex PCR, and TCRdb holds only the in-frame ones, with some missing. The data contain 40,000 to 45,000 clones, 76% of them seen just once; the ten biggest clones take up 3.6%. Germline lookup yields CDR1 SNHLY and CDR2 FYNNEI. Between the trimmed V and J ends, which lost 6 bases and 4 bases, there was a span of 10 bases. The CDR3 runs to 13 residues. The culture ran for nine to eleven days, and then CD4+ T cells were isolated. By PCR, the person was confirmed to have had SARS-CoV-2 infection between March and December 2020. The participants, recipients of two vaccine doses, got either BNT162b2 or mRNA-1273. This clone has more than one count but fewer than ten. Its antigen is unknown.

The specimen was CD4+ T cells from PBMCs cultured without peptide, collected after COVID-19 vaccination. This sequence was found in a human donor who had a prior SARS-CoV-2 infection. V gene TRBV2 combines with J gene TRBJ1-5; no definite D call. CDR3 protein: CASSPLGNQPQHF. The CDR3 coding sequence is TGTGCCAGCAGCCCATTAGGGAATCAGCCCCAGCATTTT.